A single sample is the source of the 10 T cell receptor beta chains below, sequenced in a study of siplizumab effects on memory and regulatory T cells. Assay: immunoSEQ multiplex PCR; the TCRdb copy retains only in-frame clones and omits some. This repertoire shows about 100,000 clones, approximately 91% found once; its top ten account for 2.5% to 3%. What was sequenced was CD4+ T cells sorted from blood. The receptors derive from a human donor in good health. Some clones in this sample may be carry-over from other donors' samples.

V is TRBV5-1 and J is TRBJ1-1; D remains ambiguous. V gave up 1 base and J gave up 1 base, with 8 bases separating them. The CDR3 runs 14 residues. Germline CDR1 is SGHRS and CDR2 is YFSETQ. The CDR3 DNA reads as TGCGCCAGCAGCTTGTCTTCGGGGAACACTGAAGCTTTCTTT. As protein: CASSLSSGNTEAFF.

This chain links TRBV1 with TRBJ2-5; TRBD2 was called by the table and not checked on the DNA. TRBV1 has pseudogene status. This CDR3 has 16 amino acids. Written as DNA, the CDR3 is TGCACCAGCAGCCAACCCCACCGGGACTTACAAGAGACCCAGTACTTC. Translating gives CTSSQPHRDLQETQYF.

The J gene is TRBJ2-5, the V gene TRBV5-1; 11 bases are a match to TRBD1. Germline CDR1 and CDR2: SGHRS and YFSETQ. V shed 7 bases and J 5 bases; nucleotides not matched to a gene: 10. This CDR3 is built from 15 residues. In DNA, the CDR3 is TGCGCCAGCTGTCCGGGACAGGGGGTGGTGGAGACCCAGTACTTC. Translating it yields CASCPGQGVVETQYF.

The V call is TRBV18, the J call TRBJ2-3; D gene ambiguous. There are 14 residues in the CDR3. Germline V lookup: CDR1 KGHSH, CDR2 LQKENI. V was trimmed by 0 bases and J by 2 bases, leaving 6 bases between them. Here the CDR3 reads CASSPPTVTDTQYF. In DNA, the CDR3 is TGTGCCAGCTCACCACCGACGGTCACAGATACGCAGTATTTT.

This chain uses TRBV4-1 with TRBJ2-5, with a weak D call TRBD1 (5 bases). The CDR3 contains 17 residues. Germline CDR1 MGHRA, CDR2 YSYEKL. V lost 0 bases and J 2 bases, leaving 16 bases between the germline ends. The CDR3, as DNA: TGCGCCAGCAGCCAAGATCGGGCAGGGTCTGGACAAGAGACCCAGTACTTC. This gives the protein CASSQDRAGSGQETQYF.

The J gene is TRBJ1-5, the V gene TRBV19, with unresolved D. V was cut by 5 bases and J by 7 bases, with 12 bases left in between. Germline-derived CDR1 and CDR2 are LNHDA and SQIVND (reference sequence). The CDR3 has 13 amino acids. The CDR3 DNA reads as TGTGCCAGTAGTCTAGGGATCTGGCAGCCCCAGCATTTT. Amino acids: CASSLGIWQPQHF.

This sequence joins TRBV28 and TRBJ1-4, with 8 nucleotides matching TRBD1. Germline CDR1 is MDHEN and CDR2 is SYDVKM. V lost 5 bases and J lost 8; bases outside the gene matches: 10. The CDR3 has 15 residues. The CDR3 sequence is CASSPNRQGREKLFF. The CDR3 region has the DNA TGTGCCAGCAGTCCAAATCGACAGGGGCGGGAAAAACTGTTTTTT.

This chain joins TRBV2 and TRBJ2-2; D is perhaps TRBD1 (5 bases). The germline V gene has CDR1 SNHLY and CDR2 FYNNEI. The CDR3 sequence is 15 residues long. Trimming removed 5 bases at V and 0 bases at J, with 10 bases between. The CDR3 bases are TGTGCCAGCAGTCGCGACAGCTCGAACACCGGGGAGCTGTTTTTT. Translated, it gives CASSRDSSNTGELFF.

This sequence joins TRBV6-5 and TRBJ1-1; possibly TRBD1 for D (5 bases). This CDR3 is 15 amino acids long. Trimming stripped 6 bases from V and 1 base from J, with 15 bases between. Germline CDR1 MNHEY, CDR2 SVGAGI. CDR3 sequence reads: CASRLNSRENTEAFF. Here the CDR3 DNA reads TGTGCCAGCAGACTGAATAGCAGGGAGAACACTGAAGCTTTCTTT.

In its sample, this clone was seen once. The genes are TRBV11-2 and TRBJ2-5; 7 bases agree with TRBD2. CDR1 and CDR2 (germline): SGHAT, FQNNGV. This CDR3 is built from 14 residues. Trimming took 6 bases from V and 5 from J; bases not matched to a gene: 9. CDR3 loop: CASSPRLGGETQYF. The DNA of the CDR3 is TGTGCCAGCAGTCCCAGGCTGGGGGGGGAGACCCAGTACTTC. Full variable domain (rest looked up from reference TRBV11-2 and TRBJ2-5): EAGVAQSPRYKIIEKRQSVAFWCNPISGHATLYWYQQILGQGPKLLIQFQNNGVVDDSQLPKDRFSAERLKGVDSTLKIQPAKLEDSAVYLCASSPRLGGETQYFGPGTRLLVL.